Described below is a single T cell receptor (beta chain) sequence and its context. The antigen is undetermined. Researchers reported that TCR beta cDNA libraries carried unique molecular identifiers. From around 1 to 10 million T cells, roughly 0.5 million cDNA molecules were obtained. One entry per CDR3 protein results from TCRdb running MiXCR on the PCR reads. Here the sample spans about 460,000 distinct CDR3 sequences, approximately 45% being singletons. Germline-derived CDR1 and CDR2 are MNHEY and SMNVEV (reference sequence). CDR3 length: 13 residues. J was trimmed by 8 bases and V by 5 bases; bases with no gene match: 5. This entry is derived from a study of post-analysis software for immune sequencing data. Across the study: Included among the disease courses, which were recorded for the cohort, were relapsing-remitting, secondary progressive and progressive-relapsing multiple sclerosis. Study-level points and caveats: When patients were compared with controls, 4 or 5 TRBV segments were more frequent, TRBV5-6, TRBV5-1 and TRBV20-1 among them. Relative to controls, patients with multiple sclerosis showed significantly lower normalized Chao1 diversity.

The sequenced sample was blood. The V and J genes are TRBV27 and TRBJ1-2, with 10 bases identical to TRBD1. This receptor was taken from a girl aged 5 to 17 with multiple sclerosis. In DNA form, the CDR3 reads TGTGCCAGCAGTGCAGACAGGGGGCTGGGCTACACCTTC. This sequence encodes CASSADRGLGYTF.